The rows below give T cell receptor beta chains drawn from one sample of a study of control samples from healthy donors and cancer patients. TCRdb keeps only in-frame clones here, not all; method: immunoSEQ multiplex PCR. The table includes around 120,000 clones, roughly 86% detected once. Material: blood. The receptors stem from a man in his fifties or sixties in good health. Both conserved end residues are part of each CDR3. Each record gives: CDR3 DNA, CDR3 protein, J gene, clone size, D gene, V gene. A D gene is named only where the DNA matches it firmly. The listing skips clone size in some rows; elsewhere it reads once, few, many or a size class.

TGCGCCAGCAGAACGGCTAGCGGGACCTACAATGAGCAGTTCTTC | CASRTASGTYNEQFF | TRBJ2-1 | NA | TRBD2 | TRBV5-1
TGTGCCAGCACCCAGGCGGCAGGGACTAATTCACCCCTCCACTTT | CASTQAAGTNSPLHF | TRBJ1-6 | NA | NA | TRBV7-8
TGTGCCAGCAGCCAGACGACAGGGTATCGTTATTCCGGGGAGCTGTTTTTT | CASSQTTGYRYSGELFF | TRBJ2-2 | NA | TRBD1 | TRBV3-1/TRBV3-2
TGTGCCAGCAGCGTCGGGACACCAAAATCCTACGAGCAGTACTTC | CASSVGTPKSYEQYF | TRBJ2-7 | NA | NA | TRBV7-9
TGTGCCAGCAGTGTACCTTTCCCAGGGTCCCGCACCGGGGAGCTGTTTTTT | CASSVPFPGSRTGELFF | TRBJ2-2 | NA | NA | TRBV6-1
TGCGCCAGCAGCCAAGATAAACGGTCCAGCGAGCAGTACTTC | CASSQDKRSSEQYF | TRBJ2-7 | NA | NA | TRBV4-3
TGTGCCAGCAGCTTAGCAGGCTCAGGGCGCTATGGCTACACCTTC | CASSLAGSGRYGYTF | TRBJ1-2 | once | NA | TRBV7-2
TGTGCCAGCAGTCGGACAGGGGCCCTAGCTAACTATGGCTACACCTTC | CASSRTGALANYGYTF | TRBJ1-2 | NA | TRBD1 | TRBV28
TGTGCCAGCAGCCCCAGGGGGGTGGTGAACACTGAAGCTTTCTTT | CASSPRGVVNTEAFF | TRBJ1-1 | NA | TRBD1 | TRBV9
TGTGCCAGCAGCTGGGGCGTCTCGTCGAGGGGCGGGGAGCTGTTTTTT | CASSWGVSSRGGELFF | TRBJ2-2 | NA | NA | TRBV7-2
TGTGCCAGCAGGGCTCTCCGGGCACCCCTCCACTTT | CASRALRAPLHF | TRBJ1-6 | NA | NA | TRBV5-6
TGCGCCAGCAGCCAAGAATCTGCTAACTATGGCTACACCTTC | CASSQESANYGYTF | TRBJ1-2 | NA | NA | TRBV4-1
TGTGCCAGCAGCCCCATGCTAGCGGGGGGGTATGAGCAGTTCTTC | CASSPMLAGGYEQFF | TRBJ2-1 | NA | TRBD2 | TRBV3-1/TRBV3-2
TGTGCCAGCAGCCAACAGGGTGAAAAACTGTTTTTT | CASSQQGEKLFF | TRBJ1-4 | NA | NA | TRBV14
TGTGCCAGCAACCCGTTCGGATACTATGGCTACACCTTC | CASNPFGYYGYTF | TRBJ1-2 | NA | NA | TRBV6-2/TRBV6-3
TGTGCCAGCAGCGTGCTGGGGGCCGGGGGGTATGAAAAACTGTTTTTT | CASSVLGAGGYEKLFF | TRBJ1-4 | few | NA | TRBV5-6
TGTGCCAGCAGTTACGGCAGGGATGGAAACACCATATATTTT | CASSYGRDGNTIYF | TRBJ1-3 | NA | NA | TRBV6-5
TGCGCCAGCTGCCCGCAAGGGGGTTTTCTCTATGGCTACACCTTC | CASCPQGGFLYGYTF | TRBJ1-2 | NA | NA | TRBV4-1
TGTGCCAGCAGCTTATGGACAGGGAATACTGAAGCTTTCTTT | CASSLWTGNTEAFF | TRBJ1-1 | NA | TRBD1 | TRBV5-6
TGCAGCGTTATGTTGGTAGAGACCCAGTACTTC | CSVMLVETQYF | TRBJ2-5 | NA | NA | TRBV29-1
TGTGCCAGCAGTTACCGACCGGGACTAGCCGGTAATGAGCAGTTCTTC | CASSYRPGLAGNEQFF | TRBJ2-1 | NA | TRBD2 | TRBV6-6
TGTGCCAGCAGTTACTCATCAGGGGGCCGTTGGAAACTGTTTTTT | CASSYSSGGRWKLFF | TRBJ1-4 | NA | TRBD1 | TRBV6-5
TGTGCCAGCAGCCAAATGCTCGGGGGTACGCAGTATTTT | CASSQMLGGTQYF | TRBJ2-3 | NA | NA | TRBV3-1/TRBV3-2
TGTGCCATCAGTCAAGACACGGCTAACTATGGCTACACCTTC | CAISQDTANYGYTF | TRBJ1-2 | NA | NA | TRBV10-3
TGTGCCAGCAGTTTAAAGGGTCAGAAGCAGTACTTC | CASSLKGQKQYF | TRBJ2-7 | NA | NA | TRBV28
TGTGCCAGCACGGTAGTTTCCCTTGGCAACTATGGCTACACCTTC | CASTVVSLGNYGYTF | TRBJ1-2 | NA | NA | TRBV7-9
TGTGCCAGCAGTGAAGGTTACCTTCTGGGACGGGAAAAACTGTTTTTT | CASSEGYLLGREKLFF | TRBJ1-4 | NA | NA | TRBV2
TGTGCTAGTGGTTTGTACCGGACAGGGGGCTTGGATACGCAGTATTTT | CASGLYRTGGLDTQYF | TRBJ2-3 | NA | TRBD1 | TRBV12-5
TGTGCCAGCAGCTTAGCGGTGACTACAGGTCCGGAGACCCAGTACTTC | CASSLAVTTGPETQYF | TRBJ2-5 | NA | NA | TRBV7-8
TGTGCCAGCAGTGAAGCGGAGGGGGCGTACGAGCAGTACTTC | CASSEAEGAYEQYF | TRBJ2-7 | NA | NA | TRBV2